This T cell receptor (beta chain) comes out of a study of beta chain features in type 1 diabetes. General observations from the study: Researchers report that Type 1 diabetes patients had moderately but significantly shorter TCRB CDR3s across all four CD4+ subsets. Here, the possible influence of HLA type (on TCRB rearrangement) remained unresolved. A pattern of fewer insertions and more deletions at VDJ junctions was seen in type 1 diabetes patients.

On this clone itself: The antigen is unknown.

Germline CDR1 SQVTM, CDR2 ANQGSEA. V was clipped by 1 base and J by 2 bases, with 14 bases between them. The CDR3 runs to 15 residues. Every isolated RNA sample was fully reverse transcribed, so sequencing captured expressed TCRB transcripts. Generated by immunoSEQ multiplex PCR, the TCRdb table keeps only in-frame clones and is missing some. The sample lists about 400,000 clones; around an eighth were seen once. Sequenced input: naive CD4+ T cells from blood. V is TRBV29-1 and J is TRBJ1-1; tentative D call: TRBD1 (5 bases). The source of this sequence is a woman between 18 and 30 years old with type 1 diabetes. The CDR3 nucleotides read TGCAGCGTTGAAGGGGGCGGAGGGGCTAACACTGAAGCTTTCTTT. It translates to CSVEGGGGANTEAFF.